This T cell receptor beta chain was observed in a study of blood T cell repertoires in COVID-19. Overall study context: Acute-phase and convalescent COVID-19 samples originated in the United States, Italy and Spain. The analysed material was cDNA or gDNA that came from T cells, B-cell-depleted T cells, or PBMCs.

The study recruited people aged about 18 to 89 years across some 23 US areas. In the original analysis: Amplified reference gene primers provided the basis for estimating nucleated cell counts. Clones were read by immunoSEQ multiplex PCR, and TCRdb kept only the in-frame ones, dropping some. That table furnishes V, J and clone size, whereas the DNA furnished D and trimming. The table shows roughly 430,000 clones, with 88% occurring only once. The CDR3 has 13 amino acids. CDR1 and CDR2 from the germline V gene are SNHLY and FYNNEI. The V and J ends lost 2 bases and 4 bases respectively, with 8 bases between them. In the case of this clone: At the DNA level, this CDR3 is encoded by other sequences in the same sample as well.

The clonotype comes from a woman in her thirties or forties with acute COVID-19. The chain recombines TRBV2 with TRBJ1-1; maybe TRBD1 (5 bases). The sequencing sample was made of PBMCs or T cells enriched from blood (not recorded which). The CDR3 sequence: CASSEQGGTEAFF. CDR3 coding DNA: TGTGCCAGCAGTGAACAGGGAGGCACTGAAGCTTTCTTT.